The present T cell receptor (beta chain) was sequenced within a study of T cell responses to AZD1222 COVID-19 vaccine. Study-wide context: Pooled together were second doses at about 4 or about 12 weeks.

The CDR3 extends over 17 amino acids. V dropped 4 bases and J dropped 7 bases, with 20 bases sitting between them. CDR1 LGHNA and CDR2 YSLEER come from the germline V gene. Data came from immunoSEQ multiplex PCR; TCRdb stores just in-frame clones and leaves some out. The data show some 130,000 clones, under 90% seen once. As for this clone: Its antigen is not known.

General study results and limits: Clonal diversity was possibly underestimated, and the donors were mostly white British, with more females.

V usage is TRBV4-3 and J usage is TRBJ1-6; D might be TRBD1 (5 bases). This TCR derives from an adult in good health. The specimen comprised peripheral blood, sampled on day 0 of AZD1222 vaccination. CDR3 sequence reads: CASSRALAGGGNSPLHF. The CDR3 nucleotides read TGCGCCAGCAGCCGCGCCCTAGCGGGGGGAGGGAATTCACCCCTCCACTTT.